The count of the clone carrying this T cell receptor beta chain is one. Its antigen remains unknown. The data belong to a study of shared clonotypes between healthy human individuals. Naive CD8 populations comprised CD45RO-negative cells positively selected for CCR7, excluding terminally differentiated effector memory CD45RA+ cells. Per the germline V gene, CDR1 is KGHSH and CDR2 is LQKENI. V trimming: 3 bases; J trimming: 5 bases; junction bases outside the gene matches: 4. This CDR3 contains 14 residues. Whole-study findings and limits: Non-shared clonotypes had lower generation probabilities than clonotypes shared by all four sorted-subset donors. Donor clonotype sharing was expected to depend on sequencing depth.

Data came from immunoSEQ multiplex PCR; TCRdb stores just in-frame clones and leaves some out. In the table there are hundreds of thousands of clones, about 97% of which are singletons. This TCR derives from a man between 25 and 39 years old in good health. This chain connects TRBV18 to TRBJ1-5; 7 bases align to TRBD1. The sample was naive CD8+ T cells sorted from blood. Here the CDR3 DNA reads TGTGCCAGCTCACCCGACAGGGAGGATCAGCCCCAGCATTTT. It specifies CASSPDREDQPQHF. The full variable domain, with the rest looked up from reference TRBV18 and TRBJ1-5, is NAGVMQNPRHLVRRRGQEARLRCSPMKGHSHVYWYRQLPEEGLKFMVYLQKENIIDESGMPKERFSAEFPKEGPSILRIQQVVRGDSAAYFCASSPDREDQPQHFGDGTRLSIL.